The 12 T cell receptor beta chains reported below all come from one sample, sequenced in a study of radiotherapy plus CTLA-4 blockade in lung cancer. The protocol was immunoSEQ multiplex PCR, while the TCRdb copy is restricted to in-frame clones and leaves out a portion. The sample has more than 90,000 clones, roughly 80% seen once. The specimen comprised peripheral blood, sampled from a patient treated with radiotherapy plus ipilimumab. These receptors all stem from a human donor with non-small cell lung cancer that progressed on radiotherapy plus ipilimumab. Some clones in this sample may be carry-over from other donors' samples.

Turning to this clone: The sample carries other DNA sequences with the same CDR3. The genes are TRBV9 and TRBJ2-7, with D perhaps TRBD1 or TRBD2 (5 bases each). The V and J ends lost 0 bases and 0 bases respectively, with 7 bases between them. Germline V gene lookup returns CDR1 SGDLS and CDR2 YYNGEE. This CDR3 is built from 14 residues. The CDR3 DNA sequence: TGTGCCAGCAGCGTAGGGGGGAGCTCCTACGAGCAGTACTTC. As protein: CASSVGGSSYEQYF.

This clone was seen only once. The chain employs TRBV6-5 and TRBJ2-5; no clear D. Deletions cut 4 bases from V and 1 base from J, with 16 bases between. The CDR3 sequence is 16 residues long. The germline CDR1 and CDR2 sequences are MNHEY and SVGAGI. The CDR3, as DNA: TGTGCCAGCAGTTCCTCCGGGTCCCTAGGCCAAGAGACCCAGTACTTC. Its translation is CASSSSGSLGQETQYF.

This chain links TRBV4-1 with TRBJ2-4; 14 bases are shared with TRBD2. The CDR3 is made up of 18 amino acids. The V and J ends lost 3 bases and 0 bases, in that order; junction bases with no gene match: 4. The germline V gene has CDR1 MGHRA and CDR2 YSYEKL. CDR3 loop: CASSQGLAGAVAKNIQYF. CDR3 nucleotide sequence: TGCGCCAGCAGCCAGGGACTAGCGGGGGCCGTAGCCAAAAACATTCAGTACTTC.

J is TRBJ1-2 and V is TRBV28; D not certain. The CDR3 contains 12 residues. With 2 bases removed from V and 4 bases from J, the gap between germline ends came to 5 bases. Germline-derived CDR1 and CDR2 are MDHEN and SYDVKM. The chain's CDR3 is CASSLQAYGYTF. DNA for the CDR3: TGTGCCAGCAGTTTACAGGCCTATGGCTACACCTTC.

V is TRBV6-5 and J is TRBJ2-5; 8 nucleotides match TRBD1. The CDR3 runs to 16 residues. CDR1 is MNHEY, CDR2 SVGAGI, per germline. The V and J ends lost 0 bases and 4 bases, in that order; junction bases with no gene match: 7. As DNA, the CDR3 is TGTGCCAGCAGTTACTCGTTGCAGGGGGCCGGAGAGACCCAGTACTTC. Translation: CASSYSLQGAGETQYF.

V and J are TRBV4-3 and TRBJ1-6; D gene ambiguous. The CDR3 sequence is 15 residues long. V dropped 4 bases and J dropped 6 bases, with 13 bases sitting between them. Germline V gene data show CDR1 as LGHNA and CDR2 as YSLEER. CDR3 nucleotides: TGCGCCAGCAGCCCCCTTTTGACGGGTAATTCACCCCTCCACTTT. Translated: CASSPLLTGNSPLHF.

The V and J genes are TRBV7-9 and TRBJ1-1; TRBD1 might be the D (6 bases). The V gene lost 5 bases and the J gene lost 1 base, with 20 bases spanning the gap. The germline V gene has CDR1 SEHNR and CDR2 FQNEAQ (reference sequence). The CDR3 is made up of 17 amino acids. CDR3 nucleotides: TGTGCCAGCAGCCGCAGGGGAGGGCTGCTCCGGAACACTGAAGCTTTCTTT. It translates to CASSRRGGLLRNTEAFF.

The CDR3 is CASSEGHQASPLHF. The DNA for the CDR3 is TGTGCCAGCAGTGAGGGACACCAAGCGTCACCCCTCCACTTT. The chain combines TRBV6-1 with TRBJ1-6, with a weak D call TRBD1 (6 bases). This CDR3 spans 14 amino acids. Deletions cut 3 bases from V and 10 bases from J, with 13 bases between. From germline, CDR1 is MNHNS and CDR2 SASEGT.

This chain joins TRBV10-1 and TRBJ1-5; 10 nucleotides align to TRBD1. This CDR3 comprises 15 residues. Germline V lookup: CDR1 WNHNN, CDR2 SYGVQD (reference sequence). Trimming cost V 10 bases and J 4 bases; bases outside gene matches: 10. CDR3 in amino acids: CAIPGQGIPNQPQHF. CDR3 nucleotides: TGCGCCATTCCGGGACAGGGGATCCCTAATCAGCCCCAGCATTTT.

The chain uses TRBV10-3 and TRBJ1-3, with a tentative D call TRBD1 (5 bases). This CDR3 has 16 residues. Trimming removed 8 bases from V and 2 bases from J, with 19 bases in between. Germline lookup yields CDR1 ENHRY and CDR2 SYGVKD. As DNA, the CDR3 is TGTGCCATCGGTGCCGGGACCCAGGGTACTGGAAACACCATATATTTT. It is translated as CAIGAGTQGTGNTIYF.

This chain connects TRBV4-2 to TRBJ1-6; tentative D call: TRBD1 (6 bases). The germline V gene encodes CDR1 LGHNA and CDR2 YNFKEQ. V dropped 0 bases and J dropped 17 bases, with 11 bases sitting between them. CDR3 length: 12 residues. CDR3 bases: TGTGCCAGCAGCCAAGACCGGGGGCCCATCCACTTT. The encoded protein is CASSQDRGPIHF.

The CDR3 nucleotides are TGTGCCAGCAGCCAAGTAGGCGGGCAAGAGACCCAGTACTTC. Encoded protein: CASSQVGGQETQYF. J is TRBJ2-5 and V is TRBV14, with D perhaps matching TRBD2 (5 bases). Trimming took 1 base from V and 2 from J, leaving 8 bases between them. The CDR3 spans 14 residues. Germline lookup yields CDR1 SGHDN and CDR2 FVKESK.